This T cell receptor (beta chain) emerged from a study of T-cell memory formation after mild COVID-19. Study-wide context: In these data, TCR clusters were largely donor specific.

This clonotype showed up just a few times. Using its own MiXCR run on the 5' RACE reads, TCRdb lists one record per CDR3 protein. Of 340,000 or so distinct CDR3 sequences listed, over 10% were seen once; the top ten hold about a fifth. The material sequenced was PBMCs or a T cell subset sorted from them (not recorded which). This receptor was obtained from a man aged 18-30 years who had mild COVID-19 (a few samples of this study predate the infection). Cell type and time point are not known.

The CDR3 nucleotides are TGTGCCACCGCGTTCCGAGTTAACACTGAAGCTTTCTTT. This codes for CATAFRVNTEAFF. The chain links TRBV12-3 or TRBV12-4 to TRBJ1-1; D not certain. This CDR3 is 13 amino acids long. V lost 10 bases, J lost 2 bases, and 14 bases lay in between.